The rows below give T cell receptor beta chains drawn from one sample of a study of T cells in Graves' hyperthyroidism and ophthalmopathy. MiXCR, applied by TCRdb to the multiplex PCR reads, yields one record per CDR3 protein. This sample has a few hundred thousand distinct CDR3 sequences; under 60% occur once, and the top ten carry 8.2%. Sequencing used peripheral blood or thyroid tissue (not recorded which). All receptors come from a woman in her late teens or twenties with Graves' hyperthyroidism. CDR3s include the opening cysteine and the closing phenylalanine or tryptophan. D genes are given only for firm matches. The size of a clone is reported for some rows only, either as once, few or many, or as a class for expanded clones.

J,V,size,D,CDR3,DNA
TRBJ2-7,TRBV19,few,.,CASSMKVHYEQYF,TGTGCCAGTAGTATGAAGGTCCACTACGAGCAGTACTTC
TRBJ1-2,TRBV20-1,few,TRBD1,CSAQGQVIYGYTF,TGCAGTGCTCAGGGACAGGTTATCTATGGCTACACCTTC
TRBJ2-5,TRBV29-1,many,TRBD2,CSARTSGETQYF,TGCAGCGCAAGGACTAGCGGAGAGACCCAGTACTTC
TRBJ1-1,TRBV20-1,.,TRBD1,CSAFDRATEAFF,TGCAGTGCTTTTGACAGGGCCACTGAAGCTTTCTTT
TRBJ2-3,TRBV7-9,few,.,CASRRDFADTQYF,TGTGCCAGCAGGCGGGACTTCGCAGATACGCAGTATTTT
TRBJ2-7,TRBV20-1,once,.,CSASPTGGRGEQYF,TGCAGTGCTAGCCCGACAGGAGGGCGCGGCGAGCAGTACTTC
TRBJ1-2,TRBV5-4,.,.,CASSLSRTYGYTF,TGTGCCAGCAGCTTGTCACGGACCTATGGCTACACCTTC
TRBJ2-7,TRBV11-2,few,.,CASSQDVVPYEQYF,TGTGCCAGCAGCCAGGACGTAGTTCCCTACGAGCAGTACTTC
TRBJ1-2,TRBV25-1,many,.,CASSESGQLYGYTF,TGTGCCAGCAGTGAATCAGGACAGCTCTATGGCTACACCTTC
TRBJ2-5,TRBV20-1,.,.,CSAISAGKETQYF,TGCAGTGCTATCAGCGCAGGGAAAGAGACCCAGTACTTC
TRBJ2-5,TRBV7-3,few,TRBD2,CASRPLAGGETQYF,TGTGCCAGCAGACCTCTAGCGGGAGGCGAGACCCAGTACTTC
TRBJ2-7,TRBV19,few,.,CASSYGTNEQYF,TGTGCCAGTAGTTATGGGACGAACGAGCAGTACTTC
TRBJ2-6,TRBV7-9,many,TRBD2,CASSRGGSGANVLTF,TGTGCCAGCAGTCGGGGGGGCAGCGGGGCCAACGTCCTGACTTTC
TRBJ2-5,TRBV7-9,.,.,CASSLEAAGNQPQYF,TGTGCCAGCAGCTTAGAGGCAGCTGGCAATCAGCCCCAGTACTTC
TRBJ2-2,TRBV7-2,.,.,CASSLAGIGELVF,TGTGCCAGCAGCTTAGCCGGCATCGGGGAGCTGGTTTTT
TRBJ2-7,TRBV19,few,TRBD1,CAAGTTGSYEQYF,TGTGCCGCCGGGACGACAGGGTCCTACGAGCAGTACTTC
TRBJ2-5,TRBV7-8,.,.,CASSFGGLKETQYF,TGTGCCAGCAGCTTTGGGGGGCTGAAAGAGACCCAGTACTTC
TRBJ2-2,TRBV5-1,.,.,CASSLDRRDTGELFF,TGCGCCAGCAGCTTGGACAGGAGGGACACCGGGGAGCTGTTTTTT
TRBJ1-1,TRBV27,.,.,CASSLSRTYEAFF,TGTGCCAGCAGTTTAAGTAGGACGTATGAAGCTTTCTTT
TRBJ2-3,TRBV10-3,.,.,CAISEGDTQYF,TGTGCCATCAGTGAAGGAGATACGCAGTATTTT
TRBJ1-1,TRBV19,many,.,CAAYGTGNTEAFF,TGTGCCGCGTACGGAACAGGGAACACTGAAGCTTTCTTT
TRBJ1-1,TRBV29-1,few,.,CSVEGAKRNTEAFF,TGCAGCGTTGAGGGAGCGAAAAGAAACACTGAAGCTTTCTTT
TRBJ1-1,TRBV10-3,.,TRBD1,CAISGDRGGTEAFF,TGTGCCATCAGTGGGGACAGGGGAGGCACTGAAGCTTTCTTT
TRBJ1-2,TRBV7-8,.,.,CASSPEQLGYTF,TGTGCCAGCAGTCCAGAACAACTAGGCTACACCTTC
TRBJ1-2,TRBV25-1,.,.,CASSLSRRENGYTF,TGTGCCAGCAGTTTATCGAGGAGGGAAAATGGCTACACCTTC
TRBJ1-2,TRBV29-1,.,.,CSLVNAGYTF,TGCAGCTTAGTTAACGCTGGCTACACCTTC
TRBJ2-7,TRBV29-1,many,.,CSVKTGPYEQYF,TGCAGCGTTAAGACAGGCCCCTACGAGCAGTACTTC